The 12 T cell receptor beta chains below all came from one sample that was sequenced in a study of CXCR3-negative and CXCR3-positive naive CD8 T cells. Study results and limitations: When CXCR3-positive naive cells were set against CXCR3-negative naive cells, the former had more hydrophobic TRB CDR3s.

These receptors are not linked to any known antigen. The method, 5' RACE with UMI labels, was used to prepare the TRB cDNA libraries. For each CDR3 protein, TCRdb gives one entry from its re-call of the 5' RACE reads, without DNA. Its listing shows tens of thousands of distinct CDR3 sequences. Sequencing was performed on naive CXCR3+ CD8+ T cells from blood. Regarding subset: CD45RO-CCR7+CD27+CD95- naive CD8+ T cells expressing CXCR3 (TNR3+). All receptors come from a human donor in good health. Some clones in this sample may be carry-over from other donors' samples.

The chain has TRBV21-1 and TRBJ2-1; TCRdb selects TRBD1, and the lack of DNA leaves this call unchecked. TRBV21-1 is annotated as a pseudogene. CDR3 size: 15 residues. This CDR3 reads CASSKEEPGAIEQFF.

V usage is TRBV28 and J usage is TRBJ2-7; TCRdb picks TRBD2, but there is no DNA to check that call. Per the germline V gene, CDR1 is MDHEN and CDR2 is SYDVKM. This CDR3 has 15 amino acids. CDR3 sequence reads: CASSLGAGGAYEQYF.

The V gene is TRBV9, the J gene TRBJ1-3. There are 16 residues in the CDR3. In germline, CDR1 is SGDLS, CDR2 YYNGEE. The CDR3 sequence: CASSVGAGRSGNTIYF.

The chain has TRBV6-2 or TRBV6-3 and TRBJ2-2. The germline V gene has CDR1 MNHEY and CDR2 SVGEGT. The CDR3 spans 14 residues. The CDR3 loop is CASSYSATDGELFF.

The rearrangement links TRBV5-4 to TRBJ2-1; TCRdb reports TRBD2, a call that lacks DNA to check it against. The germline gives CDR1 SGHNT, CDR2 YYREEE (reference sequence). The CDR3 is made up of 12 amino acids. CDR3 region: CASSLEGGEQFF.

The CDR3 loop is CASSQDGRVTEAFF. The rearrangement links TRBV3-1 to TRBJ1-1; no DNA is available, so the TRBD1 call from TCRdb remains unchecked. Germline CDR1 and CDR2: LGHDT and YNNKEL (reference sequence). The CDR3 is made up of 14 amino acids.

V usage is TRBV5-1 and J usage is TRBJ2-5; TCRdb returns TRBD1, unconfirmable since there is no DNA. Germline assignment: CDR1 SGHRS and CDR2 YFSETQ. The CDR3 is 16 amino acids. This chain's CDR3 is CASSAPPGHPQETQYF.

CDR3 in amino acids: CASSTSLQGFSSGELFF. The chain recombines TRBV5-5 with TRBJ2-2; absent DNA, TCRdb's TRBD1 call cannot be checked. Germline-derived CDR1 and CDR2 are SGHKS and YYEKEE (reference sequence). The CDR3 loop spans 17 amino acids.

This sequence joins TRBV6-5 and TRBJ2-3. Germline CDR1 and CDR2: MNHEY and SVGAGI. The length of the CDR3 is 14 residues. The CDR3 loop is CASSSAGGADTQYF.

The V call is TRBV11-2, the J call TRBJ2-5; lacking DNA, the TRBD2 call made by TCRdb goes unchecked. The CDR3 totals 15 residues. The germline V gene encodes CDR1 SGHAT and CDR2 FQNNGV. The CDR3 protein is CASSQGLREAETQYF.

This chain joins TRBV12-3 or TRBV12-4 and TRBJ2-3; checking the TCRdb D call of TRBD1 is not possible without DNA. CDR3 size: 16 residues. The chain's CDR3 is CASSGQGPPSTDTQYF.

This sequence joins TRBV6-2 or TRBV6-3 and TRBJ2-3; with no DNA, the TCRdb D assignment of TRBD1 cannot be verified. Germline loops: CDR1 MNHEY, CDR2 SVGEGT. This CDR3 is 15 amino acids long. CDR3 loop: CASSQRSPGLDTQYF.